The 2 T cell receptor beta chains presented below share a single source sample, sequenced in a study of neurological immune-mediated disorders (dated by TCRdb to between 2018 and 2021). The library was obtained by 5' RACE. The sequencer listed for this sample is Illumina HiSeq 2500. TCRdb's own reprocessing of the public reads used fastp at Q25 and MiXCR and kept productive beta chains. Identical CDR3 proteins give one entry, which carries the most common genes and DNA. This sample holds roughly 39,000 distinct CDR3 sequences; about 7% were observed only once. The ten most abundant clones make up 5.5% to 6% of the sample. The material sequenced was CD4+ T cells from blood. The receptors here all came from a man aged 50 to 60 in good health.

This clonotype was recorded many times. This chain links TRBV5-1 with TRBJ2-3, with D perhaps matching TRBD2 (7 bases). Trimming removed 4 bases from V and 0 bases from J, with 18 bases in between. The CDR3 is 17 amino acids. From germline, CDR1 is SGHRS and CDR2 YFSETQ. CDR3 sequence reads: CASSQPGAGASTDTQYF. The CDR3 DNA sequence: TGCGCCAGCAGCCAACCAGGGGCGGGAGCTAGCACAGATACGCAGTATTTT.

This clonotype showed up many times. V is TRBV10-3 and J is TRBJ2-7, with D tentatively TRBD2 (6 bases). Germline assignment: CDR1 ENHRY and CDR2 SYGVKD. V shed 10 bases and J shed 3 bases, with 19 bases lying between them. The CDR3 contains 14 residues. DNA of the CDR3: TGTGCCACCCACCGGGGGACTGACAACTACGAGCAGTACTTC. Its translation: CATHRGTDNYEQYF.